One sample yielded the 5 T cell receptor beta chains listed below, sequenced in a study of blood T cell repertoires in COVID-19. Using immunoSEQ multiplex PCR, the repertoire was profiled, and TCRdb retains in-frame clones only, with some absent. Among around 260,000 clones listed, about 85% were seen once. What was sequenced was peripheral blood. These receptors all come from a human donor with COVID-19, enrolled during active disease. The donor label of this sample is uncertain.

The rearrangement joins TRBV5-1 to TRBJ1-4, with D hard to call. The germline gives CDR1 SGHRS, CDR2 YFSETQ. CDR3 size: 16 residues. V lost 4 bases to trimming and J lost 4 bases, with 17 bases between them. CDR3 sequence reads: CASSPNGPGNNEKLFF. Here the CDR3 DNA reads TGCGCCAGCAGCCCTAACGGACCGGGGAATAATGAAAAACTGTTTTTT.

The rearrangement links TRBV18 to TRBJ1-6, with a weak D call TRBD1 (5 bases). This CDR3 is 16 amino acids long. The V end was cut by 3 bases, the J end by 5 bases, with 14 bases between. Germline loops: CDR1 KGHSH, CDR2 LQKENI. The CDR3 is CASSPSGGLDNSPLHF. The CDR3 region has the DNA TGTGCCAGCTCACCCAGCGGGGGGTTAGATAATTCACCCCTCCACTTT.

V gene TRBV19 combines with J gene TRBJ2-1; a weak D match, TRBD2 (6 bases). Trimming shortened V by 3 bases and J by 0 bases, and 15 bases separated the two germline ends. This CDR3 has 17 amino acids. CDR1 and CDR2 from the germline V gene are LNHDA and SQIVND (reference sequence). Here the CDR3 reads CASSMGGAPSSYNEQFF. CDR3 nucleotides: TGTGCCAGTAGTATGGGCGGGGCCCCTAGCTCCTACAATGAGCAGTTCTTC. Using reference TRBV19 and TRBJ2-1 for the parts outside the CDR3, the full variable domain is DGGITQSPKYLFRKEGQNVTLSCEQNLNHDAMYWYRQDPGQGLRLIYYSQIVNDFQKGDIAEGYSVSREKKESFPLTVTSAQKNPTAFYLCASSMGGAPSSYNEQFFGPGTRLTVL.

This clone is a singleton in its sample. The chain carries TRBV27 and TRBJ2-5; D unresolved. The length of the CDR3 is 14 residues. CDR1 is MNHEY and CDR2 is SMNVEV in the germline V gene (reference sequence). Trimming shortened V by 6 bases and J by 1 base, and 12 bases separated the two germline ends. CDR3 nucleotides: TGTGCCAGCAGGAGACAAGGTCTCCAAGAGACCCAGTACTTC. Translating gives CASRRQGLQETQYF.

In the case of this clone: Other DNA sequences of this sample code for an identical CDR3. The chain links TRBV14 to TRBJ1-2; a possible D gene is TRBD1 (5 bases). The CDR3 is 14 residues long. Trimming shortened V by 1 base and J by 5 bases, and 11 bases separated the two germline ends. Germline V gene sequence: CDR1 SGHDN, CDR2 FVKESK. CDR3 coding DNA: TGTGCCAGCAGCCAAGCAAGGGGTTCTTATGGCTACACCTTC. This encodes CASSQARGSYGYTF.